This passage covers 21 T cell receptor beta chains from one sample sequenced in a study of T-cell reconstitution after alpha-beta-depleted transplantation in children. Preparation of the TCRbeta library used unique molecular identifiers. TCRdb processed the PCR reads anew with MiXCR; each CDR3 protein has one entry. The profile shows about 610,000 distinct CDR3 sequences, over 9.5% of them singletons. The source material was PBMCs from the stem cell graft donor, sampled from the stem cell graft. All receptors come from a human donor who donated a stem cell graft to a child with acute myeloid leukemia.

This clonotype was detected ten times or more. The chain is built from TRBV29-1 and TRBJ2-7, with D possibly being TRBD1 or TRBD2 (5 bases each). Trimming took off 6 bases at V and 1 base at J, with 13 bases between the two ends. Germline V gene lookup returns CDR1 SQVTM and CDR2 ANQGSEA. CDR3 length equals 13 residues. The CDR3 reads CSVTPGPSYEQYF. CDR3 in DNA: TGCAGCGTCACACCGGGACCGTCCTACGAGCAGTACTTC.

CDR3 DNA sequence: TGCAGCGTTGAGCCTAGCGGGAGACTAAAAGAGACCCAGTACTTC. Residues: CSVEPSGRLKETQYF. This chain uses TRBV29-1 with TRBJ2-5, with 10 bases aligning to TRBD2. Per the germline V gene, CDR1 is SQVTM and CDR2 is ANQGSEA. The CDR3 extends over 15 amino acids. With 3 bases clipped from V and 3 bases from J, the junction kept 7 bases outside the gene matches.

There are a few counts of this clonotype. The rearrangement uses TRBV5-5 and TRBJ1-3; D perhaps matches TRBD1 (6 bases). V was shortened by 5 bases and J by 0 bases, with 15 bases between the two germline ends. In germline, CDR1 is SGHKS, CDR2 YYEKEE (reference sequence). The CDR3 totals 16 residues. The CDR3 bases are TGTGCCAGCAGTATAAGTTCAGGGGTCTCTGGAAACACCATATATTTT. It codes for CASSISSGVSGNTIYF.

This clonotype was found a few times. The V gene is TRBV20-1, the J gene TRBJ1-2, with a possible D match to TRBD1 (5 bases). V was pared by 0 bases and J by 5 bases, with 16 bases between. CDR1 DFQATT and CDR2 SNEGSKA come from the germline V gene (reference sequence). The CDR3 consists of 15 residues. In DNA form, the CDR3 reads TGCAGTGCTAGAGATGGCCAGGGAAGTCAGTATGGCTACACCTTC. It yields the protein CSARDGQGSQYGYTF.

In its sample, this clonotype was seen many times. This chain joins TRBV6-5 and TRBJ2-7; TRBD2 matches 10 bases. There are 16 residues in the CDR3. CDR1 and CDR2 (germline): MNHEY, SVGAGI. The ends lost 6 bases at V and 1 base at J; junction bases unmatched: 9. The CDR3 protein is CASSRQPSGSSYEQYF. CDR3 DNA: TGTGCCAGCAGCCGACAGCCTAGCGGGAGTTCCTACGAGCAGTACTTC.

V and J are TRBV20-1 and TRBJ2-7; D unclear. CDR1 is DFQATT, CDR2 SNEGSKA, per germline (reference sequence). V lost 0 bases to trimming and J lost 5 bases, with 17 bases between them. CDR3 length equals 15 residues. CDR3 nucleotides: TGCAGTGCTAGAGAGCTCGACCTCCCAGCAAACGAGCAGTACTTC. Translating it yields CSARELDLPANEQYF.

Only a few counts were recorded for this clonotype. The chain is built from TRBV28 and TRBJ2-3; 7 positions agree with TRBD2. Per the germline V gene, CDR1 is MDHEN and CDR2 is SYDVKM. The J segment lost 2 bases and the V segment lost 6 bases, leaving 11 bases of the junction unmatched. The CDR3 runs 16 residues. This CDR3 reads CASSPGRGGITDTQYF. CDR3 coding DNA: TGTGCCAGCAGCCCGGGGAGGGGAGGTATCACAGATACGCAGTATTTT.

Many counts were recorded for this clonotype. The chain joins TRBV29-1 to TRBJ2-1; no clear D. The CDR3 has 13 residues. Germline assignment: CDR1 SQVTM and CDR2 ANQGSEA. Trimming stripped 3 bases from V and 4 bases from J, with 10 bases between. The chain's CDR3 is CSVEGHSYNEQFF. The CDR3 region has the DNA TGCAGCGTTGAGGGTCATAGTTACAATGAGCAGTTCTTC.

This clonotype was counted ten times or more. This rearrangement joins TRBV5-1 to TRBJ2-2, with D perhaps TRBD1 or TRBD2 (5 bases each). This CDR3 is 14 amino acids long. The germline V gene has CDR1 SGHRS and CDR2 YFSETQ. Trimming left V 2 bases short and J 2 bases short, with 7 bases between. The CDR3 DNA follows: TGCGCCAGCAGCTTCGGGGCAAACACCGGGGAGCTGTTTTTT. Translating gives CASSFGANTGELFF.

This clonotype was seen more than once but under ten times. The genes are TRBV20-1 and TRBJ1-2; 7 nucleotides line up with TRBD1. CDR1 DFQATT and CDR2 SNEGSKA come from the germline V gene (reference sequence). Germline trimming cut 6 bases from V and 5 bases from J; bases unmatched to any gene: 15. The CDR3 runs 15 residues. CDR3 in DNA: TGCAGTGCCCCACAGGGGAGCCAAACCCTTTATGGCTACACCTTC. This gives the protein CSAPQGSQTLYGYTF.

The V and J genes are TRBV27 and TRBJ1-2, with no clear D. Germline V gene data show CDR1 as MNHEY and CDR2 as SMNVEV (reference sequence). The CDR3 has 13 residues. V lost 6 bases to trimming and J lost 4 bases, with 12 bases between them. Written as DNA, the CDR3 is TGTGCCAGCAGGCCCCGAGACACCTATGGCTACACCTTC. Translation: CASRPRDTYGYTF.

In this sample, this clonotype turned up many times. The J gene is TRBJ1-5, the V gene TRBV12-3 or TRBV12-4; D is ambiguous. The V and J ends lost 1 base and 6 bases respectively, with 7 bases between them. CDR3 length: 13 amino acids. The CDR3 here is CASSLDFLQPQHF. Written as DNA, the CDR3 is TGTGCCAGCAGTTTAGACTTTCTTCAGCCCCAGCATTTT.

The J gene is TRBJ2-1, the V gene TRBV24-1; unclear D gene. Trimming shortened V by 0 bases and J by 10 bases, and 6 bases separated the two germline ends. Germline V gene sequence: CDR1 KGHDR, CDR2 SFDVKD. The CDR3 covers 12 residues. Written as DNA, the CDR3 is TGTGCCACCAGTGATTTGTCTAGGGAGCAGTTCTTC. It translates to CATSDLSREQFF.

CDR3 region: CASSTRDYPTVYEQYF. The CDR3 coding sequence is TGTGCCAGCAGCACCCGGGACTACCCAACGGTCTACGAGCAGTACTTC. The V and J genes are TRBV11-1 and TRBJ2-7; the match to TRBD2 covers 7 bases. The CDR3 totals 16 residues. The V and J ends lost 5 bases and 3 bases, in that order; junction bases with no gene match: 13. Germline values: CDR1 SGHAT, CDR2 FQDESV (reference sequence).

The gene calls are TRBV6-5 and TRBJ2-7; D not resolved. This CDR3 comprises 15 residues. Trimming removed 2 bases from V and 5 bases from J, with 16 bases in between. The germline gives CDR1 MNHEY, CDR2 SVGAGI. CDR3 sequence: CASSYGGVGNNEQYF. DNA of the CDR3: TGTGCCAGCAGTTACGGTGGGGTGGGTAATAACGAGCAGTACTTC.

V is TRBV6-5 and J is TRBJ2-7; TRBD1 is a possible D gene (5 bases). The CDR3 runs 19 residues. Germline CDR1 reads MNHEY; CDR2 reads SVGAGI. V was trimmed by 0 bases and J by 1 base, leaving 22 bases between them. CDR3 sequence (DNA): TGTGCCAGCAGTTACTCGATCTCACCCGTGGGTCAGGGATCCTACGAGCAGTACTTC. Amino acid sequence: CASSYSISPVGQGSYEQYF.

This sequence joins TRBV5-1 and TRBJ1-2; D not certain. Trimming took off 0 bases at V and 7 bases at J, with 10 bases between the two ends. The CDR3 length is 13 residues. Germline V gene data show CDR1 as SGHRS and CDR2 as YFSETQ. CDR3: CASSLGRSGGYTF. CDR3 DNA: TGCGCCAGCAGCTTGGGAAGGTCTGGTGGCTACACCTTC.

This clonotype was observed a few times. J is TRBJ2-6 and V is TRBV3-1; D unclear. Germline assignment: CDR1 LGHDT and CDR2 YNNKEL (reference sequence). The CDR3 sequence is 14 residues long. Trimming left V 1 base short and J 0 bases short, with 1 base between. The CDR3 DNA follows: TGTGCCAGCAGCCAAGTCTCTGGGGCCAACGTCCTGACTTTC. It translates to CASSQVSGANVLTF. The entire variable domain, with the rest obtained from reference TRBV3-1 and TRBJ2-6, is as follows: DTAVSQTPKYLVTQMGNDKSIKCEQNLGHDTMYWYKQDSKKFLKIMFSYNNKELIINETVPNRFSPKSPDKAHLNLHINSLELGDSAVYFCASSQVSGANVLTFGAGSRLTVL.

Here the CDR3 DNA reads TGTGCCAGCGGGGGACAGGGGGCAGGTAGCGGGGAGCTGTTTTTT. Translation: CASGGQGAGSGELFF. This sequence joins TRBV12-3 or TRBV12-4 and TRBJ2-2; 12 bases agree with TRBD1. This CDR3 comprises 15 residues. Unmatched junction bases numbered 8, after V lost 8 bases and J lost 7 bases.

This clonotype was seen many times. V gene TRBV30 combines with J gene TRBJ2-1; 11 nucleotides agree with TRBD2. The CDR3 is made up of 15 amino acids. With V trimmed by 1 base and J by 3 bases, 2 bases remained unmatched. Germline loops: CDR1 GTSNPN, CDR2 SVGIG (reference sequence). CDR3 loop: CAWSDLAGGYNEQFF. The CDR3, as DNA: TGTGCCTGGAGTGATCTAGCGGGAGGCTACAATGAGCAGTTCTTC. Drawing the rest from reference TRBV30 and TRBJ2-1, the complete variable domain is SQTIHQWPATLVQPVGSPLSLECTVEGTSNPNLYWYRQAAGRGLQLLFYSVGIGQISSEVPQNLSASRPQDRQFILSSKKLLLSDSGFYLCAWSDLAGGYNEQFFGPGTRLTVL.

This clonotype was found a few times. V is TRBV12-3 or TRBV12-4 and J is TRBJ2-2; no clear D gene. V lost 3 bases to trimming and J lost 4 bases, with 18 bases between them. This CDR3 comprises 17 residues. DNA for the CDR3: TGTGCCAGCAGTTTCCCCCAAGAGAGCACGGTCACCGGGGAGCTGTTTTTT. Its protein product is CASSFPQESTVTGELFF.